This is a list of T cell receptor beta chains from one sample in a study of T cell responses to AZD1222 COVID-19 vaccine. Assay: immunoSEQ multiplex PCR; the TCRdb copy retains only in-frame clones and omits some. This repertoire shows fewer than 120,000 clones, about nine tenths found once; its top ten account for 2% to 2.5%. This specimen consisted of peripheral blood, obtained 28 days after the second AZD1222 dose. The source is an adult who received the AZD1222 COVID-19 vaccine. CDR3s include the opening cysteine and the closing phenylalanine or tryptophan.

V	J	CDR3
TRBV7-9	TRBJ1-1	CASSYLTGIMNTEAFF
TRBV29-1	TRBJ2-7	CSVAGAKNYEQYF
TRBV5-1	TRBJ1-4	CASSLGSRPTNEKLFF
TRBV9	TRBJ1-1	CASSLGTLNTEAFF
TRBV3-1/TRBV3-2	TRBJ2-1	CASSQDLRGVPYNEQFF
TRBV7-3	TRBJ2-7	CASSSPPGEQYF
TRBV30	TRBJ1-3	CAWSGSGTASSGNTIYF
TRBV10-3	TRBJ2-1	CAISAGQNYNEQFF
TRBV7-2	TRBJ2-2	CASSPEAGDLAELFF
TRBV7-9	TRBJ2-7	CASSPNAYEQYF
TRBV19	TRBJ1-2	CASRPDRKYGYTF
TRBV7-8	TRBJ1-1	CASSFSEDTEAFF
TRBV18	TRBJ2-6	CASSPYPPRGDSGANVLTF
TRBV29-1	TRBJ2-1	CSVESGYNEQFF
TRBV4-1	TRBJ2-2	CASSQENRGTSGELFF
TRBV2	TRBJ2-5	CASSDGTSETQYF
TRBV5-1	TRBJ1-2	CASSPDYYGYTF
TRBV5-5	TRBJ2-7	CASSWAGTKYF
TRBV3-1/TRBV3-2	TRBJ1-2	CASSGEQGALGYTF
TRBV5-1	TRBJ2-5	CASSSPGGGGTQYF
TRBV7-8	TRBJ1-3	CASSPRAGAPGNTIYF
TRBV11-2	TRBJ1-4	CASSPRTGGNEKLFF
TRBV2	TRBJ2-7	CAGSPPRLRDKQYF
TRBV29-1	TRBJ2-5	CSVVGGGALIQETQYF
TRBV6-5	TRBJ2-1	CASSTDRAVNEQFF
TRBV24-1	TRBJ1-6	CATSRGPNSPLHF
TRBV7-2	TRBJ1-6	CASSPRRGYNNSPLHF
TRBV18	TRBJ1-6	CASSPVRNSPLHF
TRBV7-8	TRBJ1-1	CASSLLRGAFF
TRBV5-6	TRBJ2-3	CASSPWDRLPDTQYF
TRBV4-3	TRBJ2-1	CASSQGPGGSSYNEQFF
TRBV7-2	TRBJ1-6	CASSLPRASYNSPLHF
TRBV28	TRBJ1-5	CASSSRGRGGQPQHF
TRBV5-4	TRBJ2-2	CASSLGGRAGHTGELFF
TRBV6-2/TRBV6-3	TRBJ1-1	CASSWTGNTEAFF
TRBV24-1	TRBJ1-5	CATSFAGDQPQHF
TRBV2	TRBJ1-2	CASMTGDGYTF
TRBV27	TRBJ2-7	CASRPRTGYEQYF
TRBV10-3	TRBJ2-2	CAIGRLAGTPNTGELFF
TRBV11-2	TRBJ1-6	CASSLVRVDSPLHF
TRBV6-2/TRBV6-3	TRBJ2-5	CASSFRTSGGLGETQYF
TRBV11-2	TRBJ1-1	CASTGQGFANTEAFF
TRBV7-2	TRBJ2-7	CASSLGRVYEQYF
TRBV5-1	TRBJ2-7	CASTHRPGQGAAFSEQYF
TRBV4-3	TRBJ2-2	CASSLSGADPGELFF
TRBV6-5	TRBJ2-2	CASSSVGELFF
TRBV28	TRBJ2-3	CASTSGPRLAGGQLTDTQYF
TRBV11-2	TRBJ2-7	CASRAGGGSYEQYF